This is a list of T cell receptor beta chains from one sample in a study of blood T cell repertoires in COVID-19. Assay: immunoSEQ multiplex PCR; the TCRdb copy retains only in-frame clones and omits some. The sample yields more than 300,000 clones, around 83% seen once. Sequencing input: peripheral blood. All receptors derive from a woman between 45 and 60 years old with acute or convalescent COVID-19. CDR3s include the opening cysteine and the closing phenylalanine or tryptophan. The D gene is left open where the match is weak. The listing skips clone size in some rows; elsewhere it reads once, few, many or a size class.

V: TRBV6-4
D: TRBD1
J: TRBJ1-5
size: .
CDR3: CASTGQGNQPQHF
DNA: TGTGCCAGCACGGGACAGGGCAATCAGCCCCAGCATTTT

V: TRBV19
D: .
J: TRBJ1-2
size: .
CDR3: CASSVSYRTLNYGYTF
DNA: TGTGCCAGTAGTGTAAGCTACAGGACGCTTAACTATGGCTACACCTTC

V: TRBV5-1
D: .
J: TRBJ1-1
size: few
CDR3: CASSLGAPTEAFF
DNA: TGCGCCAGCAGCTTGGGGGCGCCCACTGAAGCTTTCTTT

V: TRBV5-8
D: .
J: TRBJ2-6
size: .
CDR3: CASRPYSGANVLTF
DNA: TGTGCCAGCAGACCCTACTCTGGGGCCAACGTCCTGACTTTC

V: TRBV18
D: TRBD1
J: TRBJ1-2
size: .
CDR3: CASSPSGGQGTYGYTF
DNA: TGTGCCAGCTCACCCAGCGGGGGACAGGGAACTTATGGCTACACCTTC

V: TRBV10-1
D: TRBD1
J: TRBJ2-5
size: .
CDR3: CASSRGGQEPETQYF
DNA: TGCGCCAGCAGCCGCGGCGGACAGGAACCAGAGACCCAGTACTTC

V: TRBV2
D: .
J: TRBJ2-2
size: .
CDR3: CASSADRRGGELFF
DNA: TGTGCCAGCAGTGCCGACCGAAGGGGCGGGGAGCTGTTTTTT

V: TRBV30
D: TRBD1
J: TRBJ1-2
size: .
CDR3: CAWRKGTGLRYGYTF
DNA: TGTGCCTGGCGTAAAGGGACAGGGCTCCGTTATGGCTACACCTTC

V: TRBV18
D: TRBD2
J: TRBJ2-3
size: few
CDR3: CASSPQAGRTDTQYF
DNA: TGTGCCAGCTCACCACAAGCGGGGCGAACAGATACGCAGTATTTT

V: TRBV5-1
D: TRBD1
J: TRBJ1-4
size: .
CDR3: CASSLGSYRGEKLFF
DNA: TGCGCCAGCAGCTTGGGGAGTTACAGGGGAGAAAAACTGTTTTTT

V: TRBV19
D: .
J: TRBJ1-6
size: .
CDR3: CASKGDSSYSPLHF
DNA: TGTGCCAGTAAGGGCGACAGTAGTTATTCACCCCTCCACTTT

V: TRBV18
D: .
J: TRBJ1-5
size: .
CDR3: CASSPGQSYSNQPQHF
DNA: TGTGCCAGCTCACCAGGGCAGTCCTATAGCAATCAGCCCCAGCATTTT

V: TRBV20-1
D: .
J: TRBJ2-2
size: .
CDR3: CSASRYTGELFF
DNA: TGCAGTGCTAGTCGGTACACCGGGGAGCTGTTTTTT

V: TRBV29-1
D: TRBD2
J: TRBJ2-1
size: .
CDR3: CSVGGLAGYNEQFF
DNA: TGCAGCGTTGGGGGACTAGCGGGATACAATGAGCAGTTCTTC

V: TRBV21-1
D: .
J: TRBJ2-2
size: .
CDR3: CASSATTGPPNTGELFF
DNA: TGTGCCAGCAGCGCAACAACAGGGCCTCCGAACACCGGGGAGCTGTTTTTT

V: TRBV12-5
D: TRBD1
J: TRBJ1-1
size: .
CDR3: CASGTVGTDPGAFF
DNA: TGTGCTAGTGGTACTGTTGGGACAGACCCGGGGGCTTTCTTT

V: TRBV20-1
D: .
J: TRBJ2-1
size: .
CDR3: CSASTGSSYNEQFF
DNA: TGCAGTGCTAGTACAGGTAGCTCCTACAATGAGCAGTTCTTC

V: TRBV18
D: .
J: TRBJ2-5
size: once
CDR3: CASSPPGDRKETQYF
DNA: TGTGCCAGCTCACCACCCGGAGACCGTAAAGAGACCCAGTACTTC

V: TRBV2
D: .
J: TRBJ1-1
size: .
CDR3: CASSDSSITEAFF
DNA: TGTGCCAGCAGTGACAGTTCGATCACTGAAGCTTTCTTT

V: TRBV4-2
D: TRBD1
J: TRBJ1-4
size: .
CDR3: CASSQVGDRGPQKLFF
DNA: TGTGCCAGCAGCCAAGTGGGGGACAGGGGGCCGCAAAAACTGTTTTTT

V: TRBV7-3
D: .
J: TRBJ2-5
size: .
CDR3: CASSLNQGSETQYF
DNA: TGTGCCAGCAGCTTAAATCAGGGATCCGAGACCCAGTACTTC

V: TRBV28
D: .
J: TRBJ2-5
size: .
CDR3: CASSFLGATQETQYF
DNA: TGTGCCAGCAGTTTCTTGGGAGCGACCCAAGAGACCCAGTACTTC

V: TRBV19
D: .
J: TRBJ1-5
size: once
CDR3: CASSITGTSGQPQHF
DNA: TGTGCCAGTAGTATAACCGGGACATCGGGTCAGCCCCAGCATTTT

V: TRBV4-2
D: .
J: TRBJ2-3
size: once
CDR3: CASSQDRNTQYF
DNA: TGTGCCAGCAGCCAAGACAGAAATACGCAGTATTTT

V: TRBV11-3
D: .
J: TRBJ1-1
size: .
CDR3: CASSLAHGNTEAFF
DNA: TGTGCCAGCAGCTTAGCGCACGGGAACACTGAAGCTTTCTTT

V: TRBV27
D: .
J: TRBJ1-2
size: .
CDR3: CASTRPGGYGYTF
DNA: TGTGCCAGCACCCGTCCGGGTGGCTATGGCTACACCTTC

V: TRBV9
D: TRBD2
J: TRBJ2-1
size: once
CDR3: CASSALGGASYNEQFF
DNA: TGTGCCAGCAGCGCTCTCGGGGGGGCCTCCTACAATGAGCAGTTCTTC

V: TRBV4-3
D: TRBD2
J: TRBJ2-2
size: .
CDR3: CASSYRLAGGPGTGELFF
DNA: TGCGCCAGCAGCTACAGACTAGCGGGAGGGCCGGGCACCGGGGAGCTGTTTTTT

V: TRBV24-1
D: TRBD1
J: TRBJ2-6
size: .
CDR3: CATSDLGTGNGANVLTF
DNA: TGTGCCACCAGTGATTTGGGGACAGGGAATGGGGCCAACGTCCTGACTTTC

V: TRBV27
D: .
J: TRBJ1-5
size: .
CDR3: CASSEQMNQPQHF
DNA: TGTGCCAGCAGTGAACAGATGAATCAGCCCCAGCATTTT

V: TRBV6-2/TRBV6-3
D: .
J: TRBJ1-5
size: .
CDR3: CASRYHQGLDNQPQHF
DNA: TGTGCCAGCAGGTACCACCAGGGTCTCGACAATCAGCCCCAGCATTTT

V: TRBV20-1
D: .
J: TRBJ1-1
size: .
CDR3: CSARDEAEAFF
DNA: TGCAGTGCTAGAGATGAGGCCGAAGCTTTCTTT

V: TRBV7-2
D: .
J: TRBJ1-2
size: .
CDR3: CASSPRRDYGYTF
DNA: TGTGCCAGCAGCCCTAGACGGGACTATGGCTACACCTTC

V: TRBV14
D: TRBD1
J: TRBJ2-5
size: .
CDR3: CASSLRQGARETQYF
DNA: TGTGCCAGCAGCCTCCGACAGGGGGCTCGGGAGACCCAGTACTTC

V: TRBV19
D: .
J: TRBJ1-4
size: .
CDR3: CASTSQRGNEKLFF
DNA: TGTGCCAGTACCTCCCAACGGGGTAATGAAAAACTGTTTTTT

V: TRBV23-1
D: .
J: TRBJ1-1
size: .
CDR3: CASRQSKIRENTEAFF
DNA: TGCGCCAGCAGGCAATCAAAAATCAGGGAGAACACTGAAGCTTTCTTT

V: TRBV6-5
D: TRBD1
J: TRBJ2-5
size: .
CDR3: CASSSAGQGLETQYF
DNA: TGTGCCAGCAGTAGTGCAGGACAGGGGCTTGAGACCCAGTACTTC

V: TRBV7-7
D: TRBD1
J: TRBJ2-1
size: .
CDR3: CASSLGSGGNEQFF
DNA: TGTGCCAGCAGCTTAGGGTCAGGGGGCAATGAGCAGTTCTTC

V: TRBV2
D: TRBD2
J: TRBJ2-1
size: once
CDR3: CASSEAVAGEAFF
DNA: TGTGCCAGCAGTGAAGCGGTAGCGGGAGAGGCGTTCTTC

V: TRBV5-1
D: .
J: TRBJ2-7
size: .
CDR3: CASSSGRAASYEQYF
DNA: TGCGCCAGCAGCTCGGGTCGAGCTGCCTCCTACGAGCAGTACTTC

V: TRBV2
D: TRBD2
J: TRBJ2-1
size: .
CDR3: CASTSGGPGNEQFF
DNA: TGTGCCAGCACCAGCGGGGGACCCGGGAATGAGCAGTTCTTC

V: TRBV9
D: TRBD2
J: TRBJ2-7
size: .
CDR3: CASSAYRGGEQYF
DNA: TGTGCCAGCAGCGCCTACCGGGGGGGCGAGCAGTACTTC

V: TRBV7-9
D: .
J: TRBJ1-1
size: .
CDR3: CASSLGEGRPFF
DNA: TGTGCCAGCAGCTTAGGAGAGGGTAGGCCTTTCTTT

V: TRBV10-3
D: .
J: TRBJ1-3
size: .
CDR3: CAISDGGNTIYF
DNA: TGTGCCATCAGTGACGGGGGAAACACCATATATTTT